These 6 T cell receptor beta chains originate from one sample sequenced in a study of T cell responses to AZD1222 COVID-19 vaccine. TCRdb keeps only in-frame clones here, not all; method: immunoSEQ multiplex PCR. The sample contains approximately 120,000 clones, approximately 86% of which appear only once. The sequencing used peripheral blood, collected on day 0 of MenACWY control vaccination. These receptors all come from an adult in good health.

The genes are TRBV6-5 and TRBJ2-6; D is perhaps TRBD1 (6 bases). CDR1 MNHEY and CDR2 SVGAGI come from the germline V gene. V was pared by 5 bases and J by 2 bases, with 10 bases between. The length of the CDR3 is 15 residues. This CDR3 is CASSKQGTGANVLTF. Written as DNA, the CDR3 is TGTGCCAGCAGTAAACAGGGTACTGGGGCCAACGTCCTGACTTTC.

The genes are TRBV5-4 and TRBJ1-6; TRBD1 is a possible D gene (6 bases). The CDR3 has 17 residues. Germline V gene sequence: CDR1 SGHNT, CDR2 YYREEE (reference sequence). Trimming removed 4 bases from V and 7 bases from J, with 21 bases in between. CDR3 DNA sequence: TGTGCCAGCAGCGTACCTTCGGCGGGACACTCAAATTCACCCCTCCACTTT. Its translation: CASSVPSAGHSNSPLHF.

J is TRBJ1-2 and V is TRBV2; D ambiguous. The CDR3 length is 11 residues. Per germline, CDR1 SNHLY and CDR2 FYNNEI. V was cut by 3 bases and J by 4 bases, with 3 bases left in between. The CDR3 DNA follows: TGTGCCAGCAGTGACGGCTATGGCTACACCTTC. Its protein product is CASSDGYGYTF.

This clone is a singleton in its sample. CDR3 sequence (DNA): TGTGCCAGTAGTATCCACGGGGACACTGAAGCTTTCTTT. Protein: CASSIHGDTEAFF. The chain recombines TRBV19 with TRBJ1-1; D uncertain. Trimming took off 3 bases at V and 3 bases at J, with 8 bases between the two ends. Per germline, CDR1 LNHDA and CDR2 SQIVND (reference sequence). The CDR3 sequence is 13 residues long.

The chain employs TRBV30 and TRBJ2-1, with D uncertain. The CDR3 has 12 residues. Trimming shortened V by 0 bases and J by 8 bases, and 8 bases separated the two germline ends. Germline lookup yields CDR1 GTSNPN and CDR2 SVGIG (reference sequence). CDR3 DNA: TGTGCCTGGAGTGTGGTTCACGATGAGCAGTTCTTC. Translated, it gives CAWSVVHDEQFF.

This chain joins TRBV7-2 and TRBJ2-3; TRBD2 matches 7 bases. V shed 4 bases and J 2 bases; nucleotides not matched to a gene: 3. Germline CDR1 reads SGHTA; CDR2 reads FQGNSA. The CDR3 sequence is 14 residues long. CDR3 residues: CASSSSGSTDTQYF. CDR3 coding DNA: TGTGCCAGCAGCTCTAGCGGATCCACAGATACGCAGTATTTT.